The 21 T cell receptor beta chains below were found in one sample sequenced in a study of T cell responses to AZD1222 COVID-19 vaccine. Some clones are missing from TCRdb's copy, which holds only in-frame ones; the method was immunoSEQ multiplex PCR. The repertoire has around 120,000 clones, around nine tenths of them found once; the top ten carry over 2%. The sample was peripheral blood, taken 28 days after the second AZD1222 dose. The receptors derive from an adult who received the AZD1222 COVID-19 vaccine.

This clone was detected a few times. The chain couples TRBV7-9 to TRBJ2-7; tentatively, D is TRBD2 (7 bases). Between the trimmed V and J ends, which lost 0 bases and 5 bases, there was a span of 11 bases. The germline CDR1 and CDR2 sequences are SEHNR and FQNEAQ (reference sequence). The CDR3 runs 14 residues. The DNA for the CDR3 is TGTGCCAGCAGCTTAGCGGGAGGGGGAAACGAGCAGTACTTC. Protein product: CASSLAGGGNEQYF.

The chain employs TRBV7-8 and TRBJ2-7, with D maybe TRBD2 (6 bases). V lost 5 bases to trimming and J lost 0 bases, with 14 bases between them. Germline V gene data show CDR1 as SGHVS and CDR2 as FQNEAQ. The CDR3 has 15 residues. CDR3 in amino acids: CASSRREASSYEQYF. CDR3 DNA sequence: TGTGCCAGCAGCAGGAGGGAGGCTAGCTCCTACGAGCAGTACTTC.

This clone was picked up one time. This sample includes further DNA sequences coding for the same CDR3. The V gene is TRBV18, the J gene TRBJ1-1, with unresolved D. V lost 3 bases to trimming and J lost 4 bases, with 6 bases between them. CDR1 and CDR2 (germline): KGHSH, LQKENI. The CDR3 has 12 residues. CDR3 sequence reads: CASSPGTTEAFF. CDR3 DNA: TGTGCCAGCTCACCCGGAACCACTGAAGCTTTCTTT.

The chain couples TRBV23-1 to TRBJ2-7, with D maybe TRBD1 (6 bases). TRBV23-1 is flagged as an ORF with uncertain function. CDR3 length: 16 residues. Trimming cost V 2 bases and J 3 bases, with 17 bases left between them. The CDR3 DNA reads as TGCGCCAGCAGTCAAGGGCAGGGGTGGGTTAACTACGAGCAGTACTTC. Residues: CASSQGQGWVNYEQYF.

As for this clone: An end of the junction does not agree with germline; a read error may underlie this. This chain links TRBV7-9 with TRBJ2-1; a weak D match, TRBD1 (6 bases). The CDR3 is 10 residues long. From germline, CDR1 is SEHNR and CDR2 FQNEAQ (reference sequence). CDR3 sequence (DNA): TGTGCCACCCGCGAGCTAGGGGGAATCTTC. Protein sequence: CATRELGGIF.

The chain is built from TRBV27 and TRBJ1-5; 10 nucleotides agree with TRBD1. The CDR3 runs 15 residues. With 4 bases clipped from V and 6 bases from J, the junction kept 6 bases outside the gene matches. Looked up from germline, CDR1 is MNHEY and CDR2 is SMNVEV (reference sequence). CDR3 region: CASSSIRDRGQPQHF. CDR3 coding DNA: TGTGCCAGCAGTTCGATTCGGGACAGGGGTCAGCCCCAGCATTTT.

This chain uses TRBV5-1 with TRBJ2-7; TRBD1 agrees at 9 bases. Germline trimming cut 1 base from V and 6 bases from J; bases unmatched to any gene: 8. Germline values: CDR1 SGHRS, CDR2 YFSETQ. The CDR3 has 15 amino acids. This CDR3 reads CASSLTGGQGSEQYF. The CDR3 DNA reads as TGCGCCAGCAGCTTGACGGGGGGACAGGGTTCCGAGCAGTACTTC.

V gene TRBV11-2 combines with J gene TRBJ1-3; D is undetermined. V shed 2 bases and J shed 2 bases, with 10 bases lying between them. Germline V gene lookup returns CDR1 SGHAT and CDR2 FQNNGV. The CDR3 loop spans 15 amino acids. The DNA of the CDR3 is TGTGCCAGCAGCTTATCATCACCGACTGGAAACACCATATATTTT. It yields the protein CASSLSSPTGNTIYF.

The chain carries TRBV30 and TRBJ1-6; D unclear. The V end was cut by 1 base, the J end by 4 bases, with 14 bases between. This CDR3 has 16 amino acids. Germline V gives CDR1 GTSNPN, CDR2 SVGIG (reference sequence). CDR3 loop: CAWSEGCRPYNSPLHF. DNA of the CDR3: TGTGCCTGGAGTGAGGGTTGCAGGCCTTATAATTCACCCCTCCACTTT.

Written as DNA, the CDR3 is TGTGCCACAGGGGGTATGAACACTGAAGCTTTCTTT. Protein: CATGGMNTEAFF. The chain has TRBV12-3 or TRBV12-4 and TRBJ1-1; 7 bases align to TRBD1. After removal of 10 bases from V and 0 bases from J, the junction contained 2 bases not matched to a gene. The CDR3 spans 12 residues.

The sample holds a few counts of this clone. The chain is built from TRBV29-1 and TRBJ2-3; D may correspond to TRBD1 or TRBD2 (5 bases each). V lost 7 bases and J lost 5, with 16 bases in between. Germline V CDR1 and CDR2: SQVTM, ANQGSEA. This CDR3 comprises 13 residues. CDR3 in amino acids: CSALGPGGDTQYF. The CDR3 nucleotides read TGCAGCGCTCTGGGACCTGGTGGAGATACGCAGTATTTT.

This clone was recorded a few times. V is TRBV19 and J is TRBJ2-4, with a possible D match to TRBD1 (6 bases). V lost 1 base, J lost 8 bases, and 6 bases lay in between. This CDR3 is built from 12 residues. CDR1 is LNHDA, CDR2 SQIVND, per germline (reference sequence). CDR3 in DNA: TGTGCCAGTAGTATAGGGGGGCACATTCAGTACTTC. Protein: CASSIGGHIQYF.

The CDR3 loop is CASSINRATQYF. The CDR3 DNA sequence: TGTGCCAGCAGCATTAACCGGGCCACCCAGTACTTC. The chain links TRBV3-1 (or the pseudogene TRBV3-2) to TRBJ2-5; D is unresolved. The CDR3 covers 12 residues. V was cut by 5 bases and J by 8 bases, with 12 bases left in between. CDR1 and CDR2 from the germline V gene are LGHDT and YNNKEL (reference sequence).

This clone was observed once. The rearrangement joins TRBV27 to TRBJ1-1; 8 positions agree with TRBD1. This CDR3 comprises 15 residues. Looked up from germline, CDR1 is MNHEY and CDR2 is SMNVEV (reference sequence). Trimming removed 3 bases from V and 4 bases from J; junction bases left unmatched: 7. CDR3 in DNA: TGTGCCAGCAGTTTTTCAGGGGGCAGGGTCACTGAAGCTTTCTTT. Translated, it gives CASSFSGGRVTEAFF.

The J gene is TRBJ2-6, the V gene TRBV29-1; D possibly uses TRBD1 or TRBD2 (5 bases each). Germline CDR1 SQVTM, CDR2 ANQGSEA. The germline V and J ends were trimmed by 7 bases and 0 bases, with 19 bases remaining between them. This CDR3 region has 17 residues. CDR3 sequence (DNA): TGCAGCGCCGCATCCCGGGACGTAGCCTCTGGGGCCAACGTCCTGACTTTC. Its translation is CSAASRDVASGANVLTF.

The chain joins TRBV10-3 to TRBJ2-3; tentative D call: TRBD2 (6 bases). This CDR3 spans 15 amino acids. The V end lost 1 base, the J end lost 2 bases, and 10 bases lay between the germline ends. Per the germline V gene, CDR1 is ENHRY and CDR2 is SYGVKD. The CDR3 region has the DNA TGTGCCATCAGTGAGTATCTAGCGACCACAGATACGCAGTATTTT. This encodes CAISEYLATTDTQYF.

This chain joins TRBV5-4 and TRBJ1-1; possibly TRBD1 for D (5 bases). Per germline, CDR1 SGHNT and CDR2 YYREEE (reference sequence). This CDR3 is built from 15 residues. With 6 bases removed from V and 1 base from J, the gap between germline ends came to 16 bases. CDR3 in amino acids: CASTQPGRANTEAFF. The CDR3 DNA is TGTGCCAGCACGCAACCGGGCAGGGCGAACACTGAAGCTTTCTTT.

This chain uses TRBV25-1 with TRBJ2-5; the match to TRBD2 covers 10 bases. CDR1 MGHDK and CDR2 SYGVNS come from the germline V gene. The CDR3 runs to 16 residues. V trimming: 6 bases; J trimming: 3 bases; junction bases outside the gene matches: 10. CDR3 nucleotides: TGTGCCAGCAGCAAAAGCGGGAGGGCCTTAAAAGAGACCCAGTACTTC. This translates into CASSKSGRALKETQYF. Filled out from reference TRBV25-1 and TRBJ2-5, the complete variable domain reads EADIYQTPRYLVIGTGKKITLECSQTMGHDKMYWYQQDPGMELHLIHYSYGVNSTEKGDLSSESTVSRIRTEHFPLTLESARPSHTSQYLCASSKSGRALKETQYFGPGTRLLVL.

The chain couples TRBV10-3 to TRBJ2-1; D perhaps matches TRBD2 (5 bases). Per the germline V gene, CDR1 is ENHRY and CDR2 is SYGVKD. V was cut by 5 bases and J by 5 bases, with 7 bases left in between. This CDR3 is 12 amino acids long. For the CDR3, the DNA is TGTGCCATCAGTCGGGGAGACAATGAGCAGTTCTTC. It specifies CAISRGDNEQFF.

This rearrangement joins TRBV28 to TRBJ2-1, with 9 bases identical to TRBD1. Germline values: CDR1 MDHEN, CDR2 SYDVKM. Trimming at V came to 5 bases and at J to 4 bases, leaving 9 bases not matched to a gene. CDR3 size: 16 residues. CDR3 bases: TGTGCCAGCAGTCCACCCGGGACAGGGAATTACAATGAGCAGTTCTTC. This sequence encodes CASSPPGTGNYNEQFF. Looking up the rest from reference TRBV28 and TRBJ2-1 gives the full variable domain: DVKVTQSSRYLVKRTGEKVFLECVQDMDHENMFWYRQDPGLGLRLIYFSYDVKMKEKGDIPEGYSVSREKKERFSLILESASTNQTSMYLCASSPPGTGNYNEQFFGPGTRLTVL.

The V gene is TRBV19, the J gene TRBJ1-6; D perhaps matches TRBD1 (5 bases). Germline V gene data show CDR1 as LNHDA and CDR2 as SQIVND (reference sequence). Trimming removed 6 bases from V and 9 bases from J, with 9 bases in between. The CDR3 sequence is 12 residues long. The DNA for the CDR3 is TGTGCCAGTAGAAGGCAGGGTTCACCCCTCCACTTT. Protein: CASRRQGSPLHF.